What follows are 21 T cell receptor beta chains derived from one specimen sequenced in a study of T cell responses to AZD1222 COVID-19 vaccine. Here immunoSEQ multiplex PCR was the method, and the copy in TCRdb shows in-frame clones only, minus some. This table holds roughly 150,000 clones, about 92% found once. The input for sequencing was peripheral blood, taken 28 days after the second AZD1222 dose. These TCRs come from an adult who received the AZD1222 COVID-19 vaccine.

This rearrangement joins TRBV29-1 to TRBJ2-1; D not certain. Looked up from germline, CDR1 is SQVTM and CDR2 is ANQGSEA. Between the trimmed V and J ends, which lost 3 bases and 6 bases, there was a span of 15 bases. This CDR3 region has 14 residues. The CDR3 reads CSVERDDLLNEQFF. CDR3 nucleotide sequence: TGCAGCGTTGAGAGAGACGATCTCCTCAATGAGCAGTTCTTC.

The chain is built from TRBV19 and TRBJ1-1; TRBD1 matches 8 bases. The CDR3 contains 15 residues. V was clipped by 5 bases and J by 4 bases; unmatched bases: 9. CDR1 and CDR2 from the germline V gene are LNHDA and SQIVND (reference sequence). CDR3 amino acids: CASSLRTGMGTEAFF. CDR3 DNA sequence: TGTGCCAGTAGTCTAAGGACAGGGATGGGCACTGAAGCTTTCTTT. Using reference TRBV19 and TRBJ1-1 for the parts outside the CDR3, the full variable domain is DGGITQSPKYLFRKEGQNVTLSCEQNLNHDAMYWYRQDPGQGLRLIYYSQIVNDFQKGDIAEGYSVSREKKESFPLTVTSAQKNPTAFYLCASSLRTGMGTEAFFGQGTRLTVV.

The V and J genes are TRBV7-6 and TRBJ2-5; no clear D gene. The germline V gene encodes CDR1 SGHVS and CDR2 FNYEAQ. Trimming shortened V by 5 bases and J by 6 bases, and 16 bases separated the two germline ends. The CDR3 runs to 14 residues. CDR3 region: CASSPDSIPQTQYF. The DNA for the CDR3 is TGTGCCAGCAGCCCCGACTCAATTCCCCAGACCCAGTACTTC.

V usage is TRBV6-5 and J usage is TRBJ1-5; the D gene is possibly TRBD1 (5 bases). V gave up 6 bases and J gave up 0 bases, with 9 bases separating them. The CDR3 covers 14 residues. Germline V gives CDR1 MNHEY, CDR2 SVGAGI. In DNA, the CDR3 is TGTGCCAGCAGAGACAGATATAGCAATCAGCCCCAGCATTTT. Encoded protein: CASRDRYSNQPQHF.

DNA for the CDR3: TGTGCCAGCAGCGTAGTTGTAGAAACCACTGAAGCTTTCTTT. Translating gives CASSVVVETTEAFF. The chain carries TRBV9 and TRBJ1-1; D is undetermined. The CDR3 spans 14 residues. Germline V gives CDR1 SGDLS, CDR2 YYNGEE. The V gene lost 0 bases and the J gene lost 4 bases, with 10 bases spanning the gap.

The chain employs TRBV19 and TRBJ1-2; D remains unclear. CDR3 size: 13 residues. Trimming removed 7 bases from V and 1 base from J, with 10 bases in between. Germline V gene lookup returns CDR1 LNHDA and CDR2 SQIVND (reference sequence). The CDR3 bases are TGTGCCAGTACCCCGTCGGGTAACTATGGCTACACCTTC. Translation: CASTPSGNYGYTF.

J is TRBJ1-6 and V is TRBV7-2, with D perhaps matching TRBD1 (5 bases). The CDR3 sequence is 17 residues long. Trimming removed 5 bases at V and 8 bases at J, with 22 bases between. Germline V gene data show CDR1 as SGHTA and CDR2 as FQGNSA. The chain's CDR3 is CASSPTQRQGIYSPLHF. DNA of the CDR3: TGTGCCAGCAGCCCCACTCAACGGCAGGGCATCTATTCACCCCTCCACTTT.

The chain recombines TRBV3-1 (or the pseudogene TRBV3-2) with TRBJ2-4; 12 bases map to TRBD1. Germline V CDR1 and CDR2: LGHDT, YNNKEL (reference sequence). The CDR3 totals 15 residues. The trim removed 4 bases at V and 7 bases at J, leaving 5 bases unmatched. CDR3 bases: TGTGCCAGCAGCCGCGGGACAGGGGGCGTGAACATTCAGTACTTC. Translated: CASSRGTGGVNIQYF.

The V gene is TRBV6-5, the J gene TRBJ2-1; the D gene is possibly TRBD1 (6 bases). This CDR3 comprises 15 residues. Trimming shortened V by 2 bases and J by 3 bases, and 11 bases separated the two germline ends. Germline V lookup: CDR1 MNHEY, CDR2 SVGAGI. CDR3 protein: CASSYGTQVYNEQFF. The CDR3 DNA is TGTGCCAGCAGTTACGGGACACAAGTCTACAATGAGCAGTTCTTC.

The gene calls are TRBV3-1 (or the pseudogene TRBV3-2) and TRBJ1-3; D ambiguous. The CDR3 has 12 amino acids. The germline V gene has CDR1 LGHDT and CDR2 YNNKEL (reference sequence). Trimming removed 4 bases at V and 3 bases at J, with 4 bases between. CDR3 nucleotides: TGTGCCAGCAGCCCATTTGGAAACACCATATATTTT. Translating it yields CASSPFGNTIYF.

V gene TRBV12-3 or TRBV12-4 combines with J gene TRBJ1-2, with 7 bases matching TRBD1. Trimming at V came to 5 bases and at J to 9 bases, leaving 6 bases not matched to a gene. This CDR3 region has 12 residues. The CDR3 sequence is CASSPQGFRYTF. Written as DNA, the CDR3 is TGTGCCAGCAGTCCACAGGGGTTCCGCTACACCTTC.

This clone was recorded once. The chain joins TRBV23-1 to TRBJ2-1; D remains ambiguous. TRBV23-1 is recorded as an ORF, its role being uncertain. With 10 bases removed from V and 2 bases from J, the gap between germline ends came to 18 bases. The CDR3 covers 15 residues. CDR3 sequence (DNA): TGCGCCACCCGGCGGTTGCAGAAGCCCTACAATGAGCAGTTCTTC. It encodes CATRRLQKPYNEQFF.

The V call is TRBV7-2, the J call TRBJ2-5; 8 positions match TRBD2. Germline V lookup: CDR1 SGHTA, CDR2 FQGNSA. After removal of 6 bases from V and 5 bases from J, the junction contained 5 bases not matched to a gene. CDR3 length: 13 amino acids. This CDR3 is CASSSSGGETQYF. Here the CDR3 DNA reads TGTGCCAGCAGTTCAAGCGGGGGTGAGACCCAGTACTTC.

The chain employs TRBV5-1 and TRBJ2-7, with no clear D. Trimming stripped 4 bases from V and 3 bases from J, with 14 bases between. CDR1 and CDR2 from the germline V gene are SGHRS and YFSETQ. This CDR3 has 14 residues. This chain's CDR3 is CASSLRVSSYEQYF. CDR3 nucleotides: TGCGCCAGCAGCCTCCGGGTGTCGAGCTACGAGCAGTACTTC.

The chain links TRBV6-6 to TRBJ1-2; TRBD1 agrees at 11 bases. Germline CDR1 is MNHNY and CDR2 is SVGAGI (reference sequence). CDR3 size: 16 residues. Trimming removed 0 bases from V and 6 bases from J; junction bases left unmatched: 6. The CDR3 DNA reads TGTGCCAGCAGTTACTCAGATCGGACAGGGGGCAATGGCTACACCTTC. Protein sequence: CASSYSDRTGGNGYTF.

The J gene is TRBJ1-3, the V gene TRBV5-4; no clear D gene. CDR3 length equals 15 residues. CDR1 is SGHNT, CDR2 YYREEE, per germline (reference sequence). Trimming removed 3 bases at V and 0 bases at J, with 10 bases between. CDR3 residues: CASSSRPSSGNTIYF. In nucleotides, the CDR3 is TGTGCCAGCAGCTCTCGACCGAGCTCTGGAAACACCATATATTTT.

The rearrangement links TRBV19 to TRBJ1-2, with TRBD1 identical over 8 bases. This CDR3 contains 13 residues. V was pared by 6 bases and J by 2 bases, with 2 bases of the junction left unmatched. Germline V gives CDR1 LNHDA, CDR2 SQIVND (reference sequence). DNA for the CDR3: TGTGCCAGTAGCAGGACAGGGAACTATGGCTACACCTTC. Its translation is CASSRTGNYGYTF.

The chain employs TRBV7-9 and TRBJ1-4, with a weak D call TRBD1 (5 bases). Germline loops: CDR1 SEHNR, CDR2 FQNEAQ (reference sequence). Trimming removed 5 bases from V and 1 base from J, with 11 bases in between. The CDR3 has 15 amino acids. The chain's CDR3 is CASSPTRVTNEKLFF. CDR3 bases: TGTGCCAGCAGCCCCACCAGGGTAACTAATGAAAAACTGTTTTTT.

The chain combines TRBV7-9 with TRBJ2-3; tentative D call: TRBD1 (6 bases). V dropped 5 bases and J dropped 5 bases, with 8 bases sitting between them. This CDR3 comprises 12 residues. Looked up from germline, CDR1 is SEHNR and CDR2 is FQNEAQ (reference sequence). In DNA, the CDR3 is TGTGCCAGCAGCGAACAGGGAGATACGCAGTATTTT. The encoded protein is CASSEQGDTQYF.

Only one count was recorded for this clone. The rearrangement links TRBV21-1 to TRBJ2-7; TRBD2, as called in the table, went unchecked against the DNA. TRBV21-1 is a documented pseudogene. This CDR3 has 14 residues. The CDR3 is CASSTHWGGDEQYF. The CDR3 DNA sequence: TGTGCCAGCAGCACGCACTGGGGGGGTGACGAGCAGTACTTC.

The gene calls are TRBV27 and TRBJ1-1, with a possible D match to TRBD1 (6 bases). Germline CDR1 MNHEY, CDR2 SMNVEV (reference sequence). V lost 3 bases and J lost 6, with 20 bases in between. The CDR3 consists of 16 residues. In nucleotides, the CDR3 is TGTGCCAGCAGTTTTACCCCTACAGGGTTTTTGGCTGAAGCTTTCTTT. It translates to CASSFTPTGFLAEAFF.